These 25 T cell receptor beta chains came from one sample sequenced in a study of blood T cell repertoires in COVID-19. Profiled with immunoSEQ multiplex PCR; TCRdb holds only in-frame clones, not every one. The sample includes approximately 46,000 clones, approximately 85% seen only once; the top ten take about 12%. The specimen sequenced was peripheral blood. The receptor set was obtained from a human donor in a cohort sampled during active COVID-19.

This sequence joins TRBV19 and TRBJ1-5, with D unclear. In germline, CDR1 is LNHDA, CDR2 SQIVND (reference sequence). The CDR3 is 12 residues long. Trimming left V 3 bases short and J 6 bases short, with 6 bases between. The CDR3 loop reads CASSILGQPQHF. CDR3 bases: TGTGCCAGTAGTATTCTAGGTCAGCCCCAGCATTTT.

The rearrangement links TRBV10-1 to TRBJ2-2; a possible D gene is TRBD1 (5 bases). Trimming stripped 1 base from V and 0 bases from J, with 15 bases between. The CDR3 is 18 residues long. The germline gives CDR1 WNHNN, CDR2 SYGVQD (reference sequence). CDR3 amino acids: CASSEYPRTGPNTGELFF. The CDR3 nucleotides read TGCGCCAGCAGTGAGTACCCCAGAACAGGCCCGAACACCGGGGAGCTGTTTTTT.

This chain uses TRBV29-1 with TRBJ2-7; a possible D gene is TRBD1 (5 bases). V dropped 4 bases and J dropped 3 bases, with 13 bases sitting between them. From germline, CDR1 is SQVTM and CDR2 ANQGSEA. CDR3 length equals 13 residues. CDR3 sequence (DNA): TGCAGCGTTGTTGGGCAGGGCCTCTACGAGCAGTACTTC. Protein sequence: CSVVGQGLYEQYF.

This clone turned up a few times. CDR3 DNA sequence: TGTGCCAGCTCCCCCGACAGGGAACAGACCCAGTACTTC. This codes for CASSPDREQTQYF. The chain combines TRBV18 with TRBJ2-5; 7 bases line up with TRBD1. V lost 6 bases to trimming and J lost 6 bases; unmatched junction nucleotides: 7. Germline V gene sequence: CDR1 KGHSH, CDR2 LQKENI. The CDR3 consists of 13 residues. The entire variable domain, with the rest obtained from reference TRBV18 and TRBJ2-5, is as follows: NAGVMQNPRHLVRRRGQEARLRCSPMKGHSHVYWYRQLPEEGLKFMVYLQKENIIDESGMPKERFSAEFPKEGPSILRIQQVVRGDSAAYFCASSPDREQTQYFGPGTRLLVL.

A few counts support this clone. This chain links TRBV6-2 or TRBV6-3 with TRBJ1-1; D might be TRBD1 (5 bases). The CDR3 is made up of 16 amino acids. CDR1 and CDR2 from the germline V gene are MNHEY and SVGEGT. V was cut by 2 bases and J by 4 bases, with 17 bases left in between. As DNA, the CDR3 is TGTGCCAGCAGTTACGATAACAGGAGGGGAGGCACTGAAGCTTTCTTT. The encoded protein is CASSYDNRRGGTEAFF.

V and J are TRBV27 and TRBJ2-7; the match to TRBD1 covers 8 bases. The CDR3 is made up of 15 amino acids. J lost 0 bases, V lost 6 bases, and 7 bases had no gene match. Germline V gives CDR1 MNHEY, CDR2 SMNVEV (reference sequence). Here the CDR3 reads CASSRGQGSSYEQYF. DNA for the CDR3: TGTGCCAGCAGCCGTGGACAGGGAAGCTCCTACGAGCAGTACTTC.

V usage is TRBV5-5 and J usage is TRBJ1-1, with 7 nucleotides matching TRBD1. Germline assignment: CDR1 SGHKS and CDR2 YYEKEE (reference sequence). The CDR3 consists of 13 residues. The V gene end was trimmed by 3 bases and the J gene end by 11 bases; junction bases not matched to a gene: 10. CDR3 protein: CASSSRTGGGAFF. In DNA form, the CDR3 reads TGTGCCAGCAGCTCAAGGACAGGAGGAGGGGCTTTCTTT.

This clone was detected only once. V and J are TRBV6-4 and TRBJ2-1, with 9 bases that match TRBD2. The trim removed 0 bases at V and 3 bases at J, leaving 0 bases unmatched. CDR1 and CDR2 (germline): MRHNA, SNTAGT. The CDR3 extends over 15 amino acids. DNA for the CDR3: TGTGCCAGCAGTGACTCGCGGGGGGGCTACAATGAGCAGTTCTTC. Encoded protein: CASSDSRGGYNEQFF.

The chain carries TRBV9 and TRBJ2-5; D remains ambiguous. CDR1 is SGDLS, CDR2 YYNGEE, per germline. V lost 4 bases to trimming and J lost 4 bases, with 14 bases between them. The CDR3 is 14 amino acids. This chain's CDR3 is CASSFAGQAETQYF. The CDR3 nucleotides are TGTGCCAGCAGCTTCGCCGGCCAGGCAGAGACCCAGTACTTC. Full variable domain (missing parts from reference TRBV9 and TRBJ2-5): DSGVTQTPKHLITATGQRVTLRCSPRSGDLSVYWYQQSLDQGLQFLIQYYNGEERAKGNILERFSAQQFPDLHSELNLSSLELGDSALYFCASSFAGQAETQYFGPGTRLLVL.

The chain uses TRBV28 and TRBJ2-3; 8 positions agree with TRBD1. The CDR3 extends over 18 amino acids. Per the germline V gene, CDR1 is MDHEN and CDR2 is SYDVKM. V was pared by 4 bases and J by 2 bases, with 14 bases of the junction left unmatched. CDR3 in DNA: TGTGCCAGCAGTTCAAATATTCTGACAGGGGCCGTCACAGATACGCAGTATTTT. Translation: CASSSNILTGAVTDTQYF.

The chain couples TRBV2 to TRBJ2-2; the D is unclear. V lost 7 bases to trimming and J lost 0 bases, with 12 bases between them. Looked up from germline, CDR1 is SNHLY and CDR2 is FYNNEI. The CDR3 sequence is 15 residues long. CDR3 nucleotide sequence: TGTGCCAGCATGGTGGGCACGGCGAACACCGGGGAGCTGTTTTTT. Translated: CASMVGTANTGELFF.

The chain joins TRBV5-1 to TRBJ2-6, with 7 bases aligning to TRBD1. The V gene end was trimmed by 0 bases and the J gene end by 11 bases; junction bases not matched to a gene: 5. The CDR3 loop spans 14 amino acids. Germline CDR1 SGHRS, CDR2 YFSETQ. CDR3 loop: CASSLGQGLDVLTF. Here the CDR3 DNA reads TGCGCCAGCAGCTTGGGACAGGGATTGGACGTCCTGACTTTC.

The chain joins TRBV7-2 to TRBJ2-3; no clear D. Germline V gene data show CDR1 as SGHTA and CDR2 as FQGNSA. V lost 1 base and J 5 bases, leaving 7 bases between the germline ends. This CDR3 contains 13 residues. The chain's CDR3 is CASSLGRLDTQYF. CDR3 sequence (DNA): TGTGCCAGCAGCTTAGGCAGGCTAGATACGCAGTATTTT. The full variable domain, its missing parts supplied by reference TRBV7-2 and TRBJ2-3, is GAGVSQSPSNKVTEKGKDVELRCDPISGHTALYWYRQSLGQGLEFLIYFQGNSAPDKSGLPSDRFSAERTGGSVSTLTIQRTQQEDSAVYLCASSLGRLDTQYFGPGTRLTVL.

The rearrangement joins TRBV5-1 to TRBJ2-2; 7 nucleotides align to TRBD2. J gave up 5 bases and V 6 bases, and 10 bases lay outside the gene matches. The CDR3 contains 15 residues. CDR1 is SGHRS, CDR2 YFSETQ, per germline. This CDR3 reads CASTPVGGKTGELFF. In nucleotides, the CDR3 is TGCGCCAGCACCCCCGTCGGGGGGAAGACCGGGGAGCTGTTTTTT.

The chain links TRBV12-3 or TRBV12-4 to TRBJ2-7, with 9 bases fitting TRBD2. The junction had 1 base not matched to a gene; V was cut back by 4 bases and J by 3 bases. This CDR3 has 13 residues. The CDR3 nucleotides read TGTGCCAGCAGTTCGACTAGCGGCTACGAGCAGTACTTC. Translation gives CASSSTSGYEQYF.

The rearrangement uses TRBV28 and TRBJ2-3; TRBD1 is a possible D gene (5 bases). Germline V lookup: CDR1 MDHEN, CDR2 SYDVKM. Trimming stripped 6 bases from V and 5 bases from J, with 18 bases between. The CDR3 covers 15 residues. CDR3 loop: CASSPLEQGKDTQYF. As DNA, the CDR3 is TGTGCCAGCAGCCCTTTAGAGCAGGGAAAAGATACGCAGTATTTT.

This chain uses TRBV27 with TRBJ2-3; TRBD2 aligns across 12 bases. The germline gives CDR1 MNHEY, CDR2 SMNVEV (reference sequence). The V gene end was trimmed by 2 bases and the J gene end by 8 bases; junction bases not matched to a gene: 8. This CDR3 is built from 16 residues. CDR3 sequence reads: CASSLNGLAGGVTQYF. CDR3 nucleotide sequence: TGTGCCAGCAGTTTAAATGGGCTAGCGGGGGGGGTTACGCAGTATTTT.

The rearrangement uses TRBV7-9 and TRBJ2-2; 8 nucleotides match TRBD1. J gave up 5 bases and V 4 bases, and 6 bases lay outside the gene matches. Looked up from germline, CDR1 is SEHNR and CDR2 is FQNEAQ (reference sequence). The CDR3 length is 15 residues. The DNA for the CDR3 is TGTGCCAGCAGCTCCTTCAGGGGGCCTACCGGGGAGCTGTTTTTT. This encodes CASSSFRGPTGELFF.

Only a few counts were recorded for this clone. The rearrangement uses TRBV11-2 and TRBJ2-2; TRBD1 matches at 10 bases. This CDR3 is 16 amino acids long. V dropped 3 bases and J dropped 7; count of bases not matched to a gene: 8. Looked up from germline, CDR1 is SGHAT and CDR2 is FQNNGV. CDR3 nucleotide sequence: TGTGCCAGCAGCTTTCGACAGGGGGCGGAGGTCGGGGAGCTGTTTTTT. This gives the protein CASSFRQGAEVGELFF.

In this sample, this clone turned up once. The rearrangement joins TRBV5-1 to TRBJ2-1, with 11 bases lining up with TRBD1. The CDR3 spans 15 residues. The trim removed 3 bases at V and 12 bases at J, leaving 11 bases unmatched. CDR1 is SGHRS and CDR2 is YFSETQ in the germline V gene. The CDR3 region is CASSSGTGGLDGQFF. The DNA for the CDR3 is TGCGCCAGCAGCTCCGGGACAGGGGGATTGGATGGGCAGTTCTTC.

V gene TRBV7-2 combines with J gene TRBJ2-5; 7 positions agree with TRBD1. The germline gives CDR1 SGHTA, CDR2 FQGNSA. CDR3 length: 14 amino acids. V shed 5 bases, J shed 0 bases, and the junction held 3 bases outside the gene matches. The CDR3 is CASSPDRDQETQYF. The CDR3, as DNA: TGTGCCAGCAGCCCAGACAGGGACCAAGAGACCCAGTACTTC.

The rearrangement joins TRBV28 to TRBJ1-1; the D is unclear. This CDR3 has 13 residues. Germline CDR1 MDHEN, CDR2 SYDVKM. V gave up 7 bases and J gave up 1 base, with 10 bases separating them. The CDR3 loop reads CASKRESNTEAFF. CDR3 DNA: TGTGCCAGCAAGCGGGAGTCGAACACTGAAGCTTTCTTT.

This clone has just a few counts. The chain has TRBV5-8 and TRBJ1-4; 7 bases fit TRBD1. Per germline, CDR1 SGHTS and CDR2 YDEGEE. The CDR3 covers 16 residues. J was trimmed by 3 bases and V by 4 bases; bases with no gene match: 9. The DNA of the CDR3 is TGTGCCAGCAGCCCCACGAGGGGGCCTTCTAATGAAAAACTGTTTTTT. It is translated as CASSPTRGPSNEKLFF.

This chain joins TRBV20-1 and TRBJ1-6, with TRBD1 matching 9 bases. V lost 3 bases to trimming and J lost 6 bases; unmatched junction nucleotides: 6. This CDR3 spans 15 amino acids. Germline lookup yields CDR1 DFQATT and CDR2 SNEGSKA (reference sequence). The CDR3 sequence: CSASVGTGSNSPLHF. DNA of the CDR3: TGCAGTGCTAGTGTAGGGACAGGGAGTAATTCACCCCTCCACTTT.

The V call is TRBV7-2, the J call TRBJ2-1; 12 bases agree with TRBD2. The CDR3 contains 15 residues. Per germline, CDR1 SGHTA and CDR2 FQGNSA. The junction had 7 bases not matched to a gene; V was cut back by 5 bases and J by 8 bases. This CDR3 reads CASSPSGGEVDEQFF. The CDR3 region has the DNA TGTGCCAGCAGCCCTAGCGGGGGGGAGGTTGATGAGCAGTTCTTC.